This passage covers 25 T cell receptor beta chains from one sample sequenced in a study of T cells in Graves' hyperthyroidism and ophthalmopathy. Researchers took RNA transcripts and amplified the TCR beta CDR3 regions from them. Initially, a first-round RT-PCR of the TCR CDR3 employed the HTBI primer set. TCRdb used MiXCR to reprocess the multiplex PCR reads, holding one entry per CDR3 protein. The sample lists 300,000 or so distinct CDR3 sequences, 15% to 20% seen once, with 45% to 50% in the top ten. The material sequenced was blood. The receptor set was obtained from a woman aged 45-65 years with Graves' hyperthyroidism.

The chain carries TRBV20-1 and TRBJ1-1; 8 nucleotides agree with TRBD1. After removal of 5 bases from V and 4 bases from J, the junction contained 9 bases not matched to a gene. CDR1 and CDR2 from the germline V gene are DFQATT and SNEGSKA (reference sequence). CDR3 size: 14 residues. CDR3 sequence (DNA): TGCAGTGCTCGCAGGGGGCGTTGGGGCACTGAAGCTTTCTTT. Protein: CSARRGRWGTEAFF.

The chain carries TRBV9 and TRBJ2-7; 7 positions agree with TRBD2. Germline V lookup: CDR1 SGDLS, CDR2 YYNGEE. This CDR3 is 14 amino acids long. Trimming took 0 bases from V and 4 from J; bases not matched to a gene: 4. This CDR3 reads CASSVDSGLYEQYF. The CDR3 DNA follows: TGTGCCAGCAGCGTAGATAGCGGGTTGTACGAGCAGTACTTC.

The CDR3 DNA follows: TGCGCCAGCAGCTTGGCAGTGACTGACGACTCCTACGAGCAGTACTTC. Residues: CASSLAVTDDSYEQYF. The J gene is TRBJ2-7, the V gene TRBV5-1; D gene ambiguous. This CDR3 is 16 amino acids long. V lost 0 bases, J lost 0 bases, and 13 bases lay in between. Germline values: CDR1 SGHRS, CDR2 YFSETQ.

V and J are TRBV2 and TRBJ1-2; maybe TRBD1 (6 bases). The germline V gene encodes CDR1 SNHLY and CDR2 FYNNEI. The length of the CDR3 is 12 residues. Trimming stripped 4 bases from V and 3 bases from J, with 6 bases between. The CDR3: CASSAGDYGYTF. The CDR3 DNA reads as TGTGCCAGCAGTGCAGGGGACTATGGCTACACCTTC. Combining the CDR3 with reference TRBV2 and TRBJ1-2 gives the whole variable domain EPEVTQTPSHQVTQMGQEVILRCVPISNHLYFYWYRQILGQKVEFLVSFYNNEISEKSEIFDDQFSVERPDGSNFTLKIRSTKLEDSAMYFCASSAGDYGYTFGSGTRLTVV.

V and J are TRBV5-1 and TRBJ2-3, with D possibly TRBD2 on 5 matching bases. V was pared by 0 bases and J by 4 bases, with 12 bases between. Germline V lookup: CDR1 SGHRS, CDR2 YFSETQ. This CDR3 spans 15 amino acids. The CDR3 DNA sequence: TGCGCCAGCAGCTTGGGGTTTCTAGCATCAGATACGCAGTATTTT. It specifies CASSLGFLASDTQYF.

This clonotype was seen repeatedly, ten times or more. The rearrangement joins TRBV3-1 to TRBJ1-5, with D hard to call. The CDR3 is made up of 18 amino acids. Germline V gene lookup returns CDR1 LGHDT and CDR2 YNNKEL (reference sequence). Trimming left V 1 base short and J 2 bases short, with 18 bases between. CDR3 residues: CASSQGSIGGIGNQPQHF. The CDR3 region has the DNA TGTGCCAGCAGCCAAGGCTCGATCGGTGGGATAGGCAATCAGCCCCAGCATTTT.

V gene TRBV14 combines with J gene TRBJ2-1; D gene ambiguous. Trimming took off 4 bases at V and 6 bases at J, with 10 bases between the two ends. CDR3 size: 13 residues. Looked up from germline, CDR1 is SGHDN and CDR2 is FVKESK. The CDR3 reads CASSPNRVNEQFF. The CDR3 DNA reads TGTGCCAGCAGCCCTAATAGGGTCAATGAGCAGTTCTTC.

There are many counts of this clonotype. This chain joins TRBV2 and TRBJ2-1; D gene ambiguous. Germline values: CDR1 SNHLY, CDR2 FYNNEI. CDR3 length equals 11 residues. Trimming took off 10 bases at V and 4 bases at J, with 8 bases between the two ends. In DNA form, the CDR3 reads TGTGCCATCAGGCCTTACAATGAGCAGTTCTTC. It specifies CAIRPYNEQFF.

This clonotype occurred many times. The chain carries TRBV6-1 and TRBJ1-2, with 8 bases fitting TRBD1. CDR1 is MNHNS and CDR2 is SASEGT in the germline V gene. V lost 5 bases, J lost 6 bases, and 5 bases stayed unmatched. This CDR3 is built from 13 residues. The CDR3 bases are TGTGCCAGCAGTTCAGGGGGCGGGGATGGCTACACCTTC. Encoded protein: CASSSGGGDGYTF.

A word on this clonotype: A much larger clone lies a single base off, so this may be a read error. This chain joins TRBV12-3 or TRBV12-4 and TRBJ2-2, with D possibly matching TRBD2 (6 bases). CDR3 length equals 15 residues. With 7 bases removed from V and 1 base from J, the gap between germline ends came to 13 bases. The DNA of the CDR3 is TGTGCCAGCATCCTCCAGCGGGTGAACACCGGGGAGCTGTTTTTT. Protein: CASILQRVNTGELFF.

The chain couples TRBV20-1 to TRBJ2-7; D not certain. V shed 3 bases and J shed 8 bases, with 8 bases lying between them. There are 10 residues in the CDR3. Germline V CDR1 and CDR2: DFQATT, SNEGSKA (reference sequence). The CDR3 sequence is CSASDGKQYF. Written as DNA, the CDR3 is TGCAGTGCTAGCGACGGCAAGCAGTACTTC.

This clonotype appeared many times. The chain is built from TRBV28 and TRBJ1-1; a possible D gene is TRBD1 (5 bases). Germline lookup yields CDR1 MDHEN and CDR2 SYDVKM. This CDR3 spans 15 amino acids. V lost 7 bases and J 5 bases, leaving 20 bases between the germline ends. CDR3 nucleotide sequence: TGTGCCAGCACCCCCGTCTTGGGGGTAAGGACTGAAGCTTTCTTT. Protein sequence: CASTPVLGVRTEAFF. The variable domain in full, completed from reference TRBV28 and TRBJ1-1, reads DVKVTQSSRYLVKRTGEKVFLECVQDMDHENMFWYRQDPGLGLRLIYFSYDVKMKEKGDIPEGYSVSREKKERFSLILESASTNQTSMYLCASTPVLGVRTEAFFGQGTRLTVV.

The genes are TRBV6-5 and TRBJ1-2; D perhaps matches TRBD1 (5 bases). Looked up from germline, CDR1 is MNHEY and CDR2 is SVGAGI. V was shortened by 0 bases and J by 4 bases, with 12 bases between the two germline ends. The CDR3 covers 15 residues. CDR3 nucleotides: TGTGCCAGCAGTTACTCTGAGGGGCGCTCCTATGGCTACACCTTC. It encodes CASSYSEGRSYGYTF.

This clonotype was seen repeatedly, ten times or more. The J gene is TRBJ2-7, the V gene TRBV2; perhaps TRBD2 as D (5 bases). V dropped 5 bases and J dropped 0 bases, with 11 bases sitting between them. CDR3 size: 14 residues. Germline loops: CDR1 SNHLY, CDR2 FYNNEI. The CDR3 sequence is CASSPQRSSYEQYV. The CDR3 coding sequence is TGTGCCAGCAGTCCCCAGCGGAGCTCCTACGAGCAGTACGTC.

Worth noting for this clonotype: A much bigger clone sits one base away, suggesting this may be a read error. The chain combines TRBV28 with TRBJ2-5; D unclear. This CDR3 has 10 residues. The germline gives CDR1 MDHEN, CDR2 SYDVKM. Trimming took 10 bases from V and 2 from J, leaving 5 bases between them. This chain's CDR3 is CATGQETQYF. In DNA, the CDR3 is TGTGCCACCGGGCAAGAGACCCAGTACTTC.

The rearrangement links TRBV6-1 to TRBJ2-7; D is unresolved. Germline loops: CDR1 MNHNS, CDR2 SASEGT. The CDR3 runs 15 residues. V was clipped by 4 bases and J by 4 bases, with 17 bases between them. This chain's CDR3 is CASSARAQEAYEQYV. The CDR3, as DNA: TGTGCCAGCAGTGCCCGGGCCCAAGAAGCGTACGAGCAGTACGTC.

The table lists this clonotype with a few counts. The rearrangement uses TRBV7-9 and TRBJ1-4; D might be TRBD1 (5 bases). The CDR3 spans 14 residues. V was clipped by 5 bases and J by 5 bases, with 12 bases between them. Germline CDR1 SEHNR, CDR2 FQNEAQ (reference sequence). The CDR3 spells CASSRGGPNEKLFF. The CDR3 region has the DNA TGTGCCAGCAGCCGGGGCGGTCCAAATGAAAAACTGTTTTTT.

This clonotype was picked up many times. This rearrangement joins TRBV11-1 to TRBJ2-1; TRBD2 is a possible D gene (7 bases). Germline values: CDR1 SGHAT, CDR2 FQDESV (reference sequence). Trimming took 5 bases from V and 6 from J, leaving 23 bases between them. The CDR3 loop spans 17 amino acids. CDR3 region: CASSGPGGGGFRNEQFF. CDR3 coding DNA: TGTGCCAGCAGCGGGCCTGGGGGCGGGGGCTTCCGCAATGAGCAGTTCTTC.

This rearrangement joins TRBV11-2 to TRBJ2-2, with D perhaps matching TRBD1 (6 bases). In germline, CDR1 is SGHAT, CDR2 FQNNGV. This CDR3 contains 17 residues. V was shortened by 0 bases and J by 1 base, with 12 bases between the two germline ends. The CDR3 bases are TGTGCCAGCAGCTTAGACCCCAGGGGATGGAACACCGGGGAGCTGTTTTTT. Its translation is CASSLDPRGWNTGELFF.

This clonotype was observed at least ten times. The rearrangement links TRBV7-3 to TRBJ2-1; 11 bases are a match to TRBD2. The CDR3 runs 16 residues. Unmatched junction bases numbered 8, after V lost 5 bases and J lost 5 bases. CDR1 SGHTA and CDR2 FQGTGA come from the germline V gene. The CDR3 here is CASSRAGTSGNNEQFF. The CDR3 DNA reads as TGTGCCAGCAGCCGCGCTGGGACTAGCGGCAACAATGAGCAGTTCTTC.

The genes are TRBV7-2 and TRBJ2-2; D tentatively reads TRBD1 or TRBD2 (5 bases each). Germline CDR1 is SGHTA and CDR2 is FQGNSA. This CDR3 is 16 amino acids long. The ends were cut back, 2 bases at V and 2 bases at J, with 12 bases in the middle. The CDR3 DNA reads TGTGCCAGCAGCTTAAGGGACCCCGGAAACACCGGGGAGCTGTTTTTT. It codes for CASSLRDPGNTGELFF.

This clonotype was detected only a few times. This chain joins TRBV19 and TRBJ2-5; TRBD2 is a possible D gene (6 bases). Deletions cut 6 bases from V and 5 bases from J, with 13 bases between. The CDR3 totals 13 residues. Germline V gene data show CDR1 as LNHDA and CDR2 as SQIVND (reference sequence). CDR3 coding DNA: TGTGCCAGTAGAGGGACCCGGGGGGAGACCCAGTACTTC. Amino acid sequence: CASRGTRGETQYF. The variable domain in full, completed from reference TRBV19 and TRBJ2-5, reads DGGITQSPKYLFRKEGQNVTLSCEQNLNHDAMYWYRQDPGQGLRLIYYSQIVNDFQKGDIAEGYSVSREKKESFPLTVTSAQKNPTAFYLCASRGTRGETQYFGPGTRLLVL.

There are a few counts of this clonotype. The chain recombines TRBV28 with TRBJ2-7; possibly TRBD1 for D (5 bases). CDR3 length equals 12 residues. Trimming took 6 bases from V and 2 from J, leaving 8 bases between them. Germline V CDR1 and CDR2: MDHEN, SYDVKM. CDR3 nucleotides: TGTGCCAGCAGCCTCAGGGCCTACGAGCAGTACTTC. Its translation: CASSLRAYEQYF.

The chain carries TRBV12-3 or TRBV12-4 and TRBJ2-7; 8 nucleotides agree with TRBD2. Unmatched junction bases numbered 13, after V lost 5 bases and J lost 7 bases. The CDR3 runs 15 residues. CDR3 amino acids: CASSQSSGRIGEQYF. The CDR3, as DNA: TGTGCCAGCAGTCAATCGAGCGGGAGAATTGGGGAGCAGTACTTC.

This clonotype was found many times. The chain employs TRBV12-3 or TRBV12-4 and TRBJ2-5, with D perhaps matching TRBD1 (5 bases). V was clipped by 3 bases and J by 1 base, with 15 bases between them. The CDR3 runs to 16 residues. The chain's CDR3 is CASSFGASSSQETQYF. DNA of the CDR3: TGTGCCAGCAGTTTTGGGGCAAGCTCCAGCCAAGAGACCCAGTACTTC.